This T cell receptor (beta chain) derives from a study of blood T cell repertoires in COVID-19. In the study overall: In each case, the material was cDNA or gDNA derived from T cells, B-cell-depleted T cells, or PBMCs.

Generated by immunoSEQ multiplex PCR, the TCRdb table keeps only in-frame clones and is missing some. This sample carries just under 350,000 clones, 90% to 95% of them seen once, and the ten largest clones take less than 3.5%. There are 16 residues in the CDR3. In germline, CDR1 is SGHAT, CDR2 FQNNGV. Trimming stripped 5 bases from V and 8 bases from J, with 23 bases between. The V call is TRBV11-2, the J call TRBJ2-3; a weak D match, TRBD1 (6 bases). Source material: peripheral blood. This clonotype originated in a woman between 18 and 30 years old who had recovered from COVID-19. The DNA of the CDR3 is TGTGCCAGCAGCCCCCCCAGCAGGGGACCCACCGGTACGCAGTATTTT. Encoded protein: CASSPPSRGPTGTQYF.